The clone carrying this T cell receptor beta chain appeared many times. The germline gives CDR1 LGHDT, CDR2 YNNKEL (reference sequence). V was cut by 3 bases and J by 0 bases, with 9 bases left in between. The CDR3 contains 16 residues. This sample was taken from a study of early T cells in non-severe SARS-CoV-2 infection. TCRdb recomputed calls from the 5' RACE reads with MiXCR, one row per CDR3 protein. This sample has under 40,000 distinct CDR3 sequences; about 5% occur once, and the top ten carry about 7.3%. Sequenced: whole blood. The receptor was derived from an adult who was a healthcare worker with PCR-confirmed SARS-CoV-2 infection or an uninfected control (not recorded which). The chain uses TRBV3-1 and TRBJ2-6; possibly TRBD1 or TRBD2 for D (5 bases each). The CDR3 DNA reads TGTGCCAGCAGCCAGAGGGGAAGCTCTGGGGCCAACGTCCTGACTTTC. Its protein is CASSQRGSSGANVLTF.